A selection of T cell receptor beta chains follows, all from one sample in a study of blood T cell repertoires in COVID-19. Repertoires were generated with immunoSEQ multiplex PCR, while TCRdb's copy carries only in-frame clones and drops some. The sample includes 250,000 to 300,000 clones, about 90% seen only once; the top ten take around 11%. Sequences were obtained from peripheral blood. These receptors were taken from a woman in her 30s with COVID-19, enrolled during active disease. The CDR3 runs from the conserved cysteine through the conserved F or W. The D gene is left open where the match is weak. Size is omitted from some rows. Given values are once, few, many or a class for expanded clones.

v_gene	d_gene	abundance	j_gene	CDR3nt	CDR3aa
TRBV2	-	-	TRBJ1-4	TGTGCCAGCAGTCGGGGGATTGGGGAAAAACTGTTTTTT	CASSRGIGEKLFF
TRBV28	-	-	TRBJ1-2	TGTGCCAGCAGTCAAACTCGATATGGCTACACCTTC	CASSQTRYGYTF
TRBV2	-	-	TRBJ1-1	TGTGCCAGCCCACAGGGAGATGGCGCTGAAGCTTTCTTT	CASPQGDGAEAFF
TRBV5-4	TRBD1	-	TRBJ2-5	TGTGCCAGCAGCTCTGGTGCCGGGACAGGGATGGAGACCCAGTACTTC	CASSSGAGTGMETQYF
TRBV3-1/TRBV3-2	-	-	TRBJ1-3	TGTGCCAGCAGCCAAGATGGGCGGGAGGGCGACACCATATATTTT	CASSQDGREGDTIYF
TRBV11-2	TRBD2	few	TRBJ2-1	TGTGCCAGCAGCTTAACTAGCGGGAGCGACAATGAGCAGTTCTTC	CASSLTSGSDNEQFF
TRBV5-8	TRBD2	-	TRBJ2-5	TGTGCCAGCAGTCGGAAGGCGGGAGGCCAAGAGACCCAGTACTTC	CASSRKAGGQETQYF
TRBV4-2	-	few	TRBJ2-7	TGTGCCAGCAGCCAGATGAAAGGTGACTCCCCCTACGAGCAGTACTTC	CASSQMKGDSPYEQYF
TRBV3-1/TRBV3-2	-	-	TRBJ2-7	TGTGCCAGCAGCCAAGCGAGACATAGCGACGAGCAGTACTTC	CASSQARHSDEQYF
TRBV10-3	-	-	TRBJ1-2	TGTGCCATCACGGAGGCAGATTATGGCTACACCTTC	CAITEADYGYTF
TRBV20-1	TRBD1	-	TRBJ1-4	TGCAGTGCTAGTTGGCAGGGGGCGCTGGGGTTTGAAAAACTGTTTTTT	CSASWQGALGFEKLFF
TRBV6-5	-	-	TRBJ1-2	TGTGCCAGCAGTTATAGGGGGGGCATCTATGGCTACACCTTC	CASSYRGGIYGYTF
TRBV6-5	TRBD2	-	TRBJ2-3	TGTGCCAGCAGAAAAGCGGGAGACACAGATACGCAGTATTTT	CASRKAGDTDTQYF
TRBV7-9	TRBD2	-	TRBJ2-1	TGTGCCAGCAGCCCACCTAGCGGGAGGAATGAGCAGTTCTTC	CASSPPSGRNEQFF
TRBV2	TRBD2	-	TRBJ2-1	TGTGCCAGCGGGGCCCGGACTAGCCCCTACAATGAGCAGTTCTTC	CASGARTSPYNEQFF
TRBV4-1	TRBD1	-	TRBJ2-7	TGCGCCACCCGATGGGACAGTCTAGGGTTTGTTTACGAGCAGTACTTC	CATRWDSLGFVYEQYF
TRBV30	TRBD2	-	TRBJ2-1	TGTGCCTGGAGTGTAACCCGGGACTACAACAATGAGCAGTTCTTC	CAWSVTRDYNNEQFF
TRBV19	TRBD2	-	TRBJ2-1	TGTGCCAGTAGTATGACTAGCGGGGCCCACAATGAGCAGTTCTTC	CASSMTSGAHNEQFF
TRBV9	TRBD2	-	TRBJ2-1	TGTGCCAGCAGCGTTTTGGGACTAGAGGCCAATGAGCAGTTCTTC	CASSVLGLEANEQFF
TRBV7-8	-	-	TRBJ1-1	TGTGCCAGCAGCACCGACAGGACCCCTAAAGCTTTCTTT	CASSTDRTPKAFF
TRBV28	TRBD1	-	TRBJ1-5	TGTGCCAGCAGTTTGGGTCGACAGGGGAGTCAGCCCCAGCATTTT	CASSLGRQGSQPQHF
TRBV2	TRBD1	-	TRBJ2-7	TGTGCCAGCAGAGGGGACAGGGGTACCTACGAGCAGTACTTC	CASRGDRGTYEQYF
TRBV5-8	TRBD1	-	TRBJ2-1	TGTGCCAGCCGGGACAGGATCTACAATGAGCAGTTCTTC	CASRDRIYNEQFF
TRBV27	TRBD1	-	TRBJ1-5	TGTGCCAGCAGAGCCGGGACAGGGAGCAATCAGCCCCAGCATTTT	CASRAGTGSNQPQHF
TRBV5-1	-	once	TRBJ1-2	TGCGCCAGCAGCTCATCCGCGGGGAATTCTGGCTACACCTTC	CASSSSAGNSGYTF
TRBV6-1	-	-	TRBJ1-2	TGTGCCAGCAGTGAAACGGGGAACCGGAATGGCTACACCTTC	CASSETGNRNGYTF
TRBV28	TRBD2	-	TRBJ2-1	TGTGCCAGCACCCTAGCGGGATCCCATGGTGAGCAGTTCTTC	CASTLAGSHGEQFF
TRBV2	TRBD1	few	TRBJ1-1	TGTGCCAGCAGTGACGCCCGGGGACAGTTAAGGAACACTGAAGCTTTCTTT	CASSDARGQLRNTEAFF
TRBV7-2	-	-	TRBJ1-6	TGTGCCAGCACCCCTAGCGGGCTCTCCTATAATTCACCCCTCCACTTT	CASTPSGLSYNSPLHF
TRBV24-1	-	-	TRBJ1-2	TGTGCCACCAGTGATTTGACAGAGAACTATGGCTACACCTTC	CATSDLTENYGYTF
TRBV7-8	-	-	TRBJ2-5	TGTGCCAGCAGCTTAAAGTTGGACACCGATGGAGAGACCCAGTACTTC	CASSLKLDTDGETQYF
TRBV18	-	-	TRBJ2-1	TGTGCCAGCTCATCCCAAACCGACGGGAACAATGAGCAGTTCTTC	CASSSQTDGNNEQFF
TRBV28	-	-	TRBJ2-2	TGTGCCAGCAGTTTAAGTGGTGGTAGTACCGGGGAGCTGTTTTTT	CASSLSGGSTGELFF
TRBV10-3	TRBD1	-	TRBJ2-6	TGTGCCATCAGTGAGTCGTCGCAGGGGGTTATTTCTGGGGCCAACGTCCTGACTTTC	CAISESSQGVISGANVLTF
TRBV5-4	TRBD1	-	TRBJ1-2	TGTGCCAGCAGCTCGGGACAGGGGGAAATCTATGGCTACACCTTC	CASSSGQGEIYGYTF
TRBV9	-	-	TRBJ2-2	TGTGCCAGCAGCGAGACCCTAGGTACCGGGGAGCTGTTTTTT	CASSETLGTGELFF
TRBV2	-	-	TRBJ1-5	TGTGCCAGCAGTGAACTCAGGGATCAGCCCCAGCATTTT	CASSELRDQPQHF
TRBV19	TRBD1	-	TRBJ2-7	TGTGCCAGTAGTCCCTCCGGGACAGGCATCCACGAGCAGTACTTC	CASSPSGTGIHEQYF
TRBV4-2	TRBD1	-	TRBJ1-1	TGTGCCAGCAGCCCGGGACAGCGGGGGACTGAAGCTTTCTTT	CASSPGQRGTEAFF
TRBV2	-	-	TRBJ2-7	TGTGCCAGCAGCGGAGGGACCCAAGGGTCCGAGCAGTACTTC	CASSGGTQGSEQYF
TRBV9	-	-	TRBJ2-3	TGTGCCAGCAGCGTAGGTGATGGAGGAGATACGCAGTATTTT	CASSVGDGGDTQYF
TRBV3-1/TRBV3-2	-	-	TRBJ1-5	TGTGCCAGCAGCCAAGATTTGCCAGAAGCGAATCAGCCCCAGCATTTT	CASSQDLPEANQPQHF
TRBV7-2	-	-	TRBJ2-7	TGTGCCAGCAGCTCCTCCGGGACACCTTTCTACGAGCAGTACTTC	CASSSSGTPFYEQYF
TRBV30	-	-	TRBJ1-5	TGTGCCTGGAGTAACGGGGGGCAGGGGCAGCCCCAGCATTTT	CAWSNGGQGQPQHF
TRBV5-1	-	-	TRBJ1-1	TGCGCCAGCAGCTTGGCCTCCGGGATGGGATTGAACACTGAAGCTTTCTTT	CASSLASGMGLNTEAFF
TRBV28	-	once	TRBJ1-5	TGTGCCAGCAGTCGCCTCGCAGGGATGGGCAATCAGCCCCAGCATTTT	CASSRLAGMGNQPQHF
TRBV30	TRBD2	-	TRBJ2-1	TGTGCCTGGAGACCTCGGCGGGGGAGCGGCTCCTACAATGAGCAGTTCTTC	CAWRPRRGSGSYNEQFF
TRBV3-1/TRBV3-2	TRBD2	few	TRBJ2-7	TGTGCCAGCAGCCTCACAGGGACGTCATTGCCTAGCGGGCTGTACGAGCAGTACTTC	CASSLTGTSLPSGLYEQYF
TRBV18	-	-	TRBJ2-1	TGTGCCAGCTCACCAAGTGGAGGCGACTACAATGAGCAGTTCTTC	CASSPSGGDYNEQFF
TRBV28	TRBD1	-	TRBJ1-5	TGTGCCAGCAGTTTAAGTACAGGGGATCAGCCCCAGCATTTT	CASSLSTGDQPQHF
TRBV6-5	-	-	TRBJ2-3	TGTGCCAGCAGCCGAAGTCCGGGGGATACGCAGTATTTT	CASSRSPGDTQYF
TRBV21-1	-	once	TRBJ2-5	TGTGCCAGCAGCATAGGGCGGGAGGGCCAAGAGACCCAGTACTTC	CASSIGREGQETQYF
TRBV5-1	-	-	TRBJ2-2	TGCGCCAGCAGCTTGGGGGGGCCTCCCACCGGGGAGCTGTTTTTT	CASSLGGPPTGELFF
TRBV10-2	-	-	TRBJ1-5	TGCGCCAGCAGTGAGTGGACAGGCAATCAGCCCCAGCATTTT	CASSEWTGNQPQHF